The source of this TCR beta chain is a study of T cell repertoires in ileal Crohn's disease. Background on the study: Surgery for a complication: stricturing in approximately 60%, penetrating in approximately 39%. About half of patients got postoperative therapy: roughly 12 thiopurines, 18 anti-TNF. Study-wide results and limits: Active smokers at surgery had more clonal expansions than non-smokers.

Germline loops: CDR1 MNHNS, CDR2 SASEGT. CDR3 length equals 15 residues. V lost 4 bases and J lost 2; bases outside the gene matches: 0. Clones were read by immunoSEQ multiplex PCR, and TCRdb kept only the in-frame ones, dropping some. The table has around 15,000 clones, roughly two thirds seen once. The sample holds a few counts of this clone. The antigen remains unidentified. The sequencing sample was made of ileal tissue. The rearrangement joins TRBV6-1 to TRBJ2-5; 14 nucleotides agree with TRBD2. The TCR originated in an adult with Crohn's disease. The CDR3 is CASSGLAGGQETQYF. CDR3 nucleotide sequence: TGTGCCAGCAGTGGACTAGCGGGGGGGCAAGAGACCCAGTACTTC.